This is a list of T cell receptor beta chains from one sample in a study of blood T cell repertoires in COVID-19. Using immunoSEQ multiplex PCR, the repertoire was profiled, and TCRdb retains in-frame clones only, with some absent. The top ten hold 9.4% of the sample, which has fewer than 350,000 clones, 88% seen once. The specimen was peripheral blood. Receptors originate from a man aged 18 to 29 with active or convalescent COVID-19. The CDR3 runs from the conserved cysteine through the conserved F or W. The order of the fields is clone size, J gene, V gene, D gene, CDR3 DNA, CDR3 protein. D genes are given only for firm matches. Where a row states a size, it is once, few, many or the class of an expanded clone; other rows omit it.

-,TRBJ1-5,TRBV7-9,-,TGTGCCAGCAGCTTAGGACACAACCAGGGGCTATATCAGCCCCAGCATTTT,CASSLGHNQGLYQPQHF
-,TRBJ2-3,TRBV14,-,TGTGCCAGCAGCCAAGATTTGGGCATCCTGCAGTATTTT,CASSQDLGILQYF
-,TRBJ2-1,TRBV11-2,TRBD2,TGTGCCAGCACCCTGGGAGCTAGCGGTTACAATGAGCAGTTCTTC,CASTLGASGYNEQFF
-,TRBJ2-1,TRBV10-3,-,TGTGCCATCAGTGAGTCAATAAATGAGCAGTTCTTC,CAISESINEQFF
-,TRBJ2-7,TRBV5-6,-,TGTGCCAGCAGCTTGGGAACAGCCTCCTACGAGCAGTACTTC,CASSLGTASYEQYF
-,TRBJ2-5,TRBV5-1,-,TGCGCCAGCAGCTTATCCTTACAAGAGACCCAGTACTTC,CASSLSLQETQYF
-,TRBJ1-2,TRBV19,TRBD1,TGTGCCAGTAGTACCCAGGGGGCTTTGTACTATGGCTACACCTTC,CASSTQGALYYGYTF
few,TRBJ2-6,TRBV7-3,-,TGTGCCAGCAGCTTACGGCGGGTCTCTGGGGCCAACGTCCTGACTTTC,CASSLRRVSGANVLTF
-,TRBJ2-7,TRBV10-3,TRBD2,TGTGCCACACTAGTAGCGGGGGGGCACTACGAGCAGTACTTC,CATLVAGGHYEQYF
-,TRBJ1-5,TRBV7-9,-,TGTGCCAGCAGCTTGTCTGGGGCGAGCAATCAGCCCCAGCATTTT,CASSLSGASNQPQHF
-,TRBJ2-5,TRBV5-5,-,TGTGCCAGCATGGGGTTACCTCCGGGGGAGACCCAGTACTTC,CASMGLPPGETQYF
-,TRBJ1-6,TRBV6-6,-,TGTGCCAGCAGTCCTACTCGGGGGGCATTGTTTGGTTCACCCCTCCACTTT,CASSPTRGALFGSPLHF
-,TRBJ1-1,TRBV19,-,TGTGCCAGTAGTTCGGGTGTTACCATCTCTGAAGCTTTCTTT,CASSSGVTISEAFF
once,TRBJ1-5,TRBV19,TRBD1,TGTGCCAGTAGTATTCGAAAACAGGGGGCCGGCAATCAGCCCCAGCATTTT,CASSIRKQGAGNQPQHF
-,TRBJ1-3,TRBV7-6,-,TGTGCCAGCAGCTTAGCCGGCGGGGGGTCTGGAAACACCATATATTTT,CASSLAGGGSGNTIYF
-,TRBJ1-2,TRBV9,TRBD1,TGTGCCAGCAGCGAGACAGTTGGGACAGGGCATGGCTACACCTTC,CASSETVGTGHGYTF
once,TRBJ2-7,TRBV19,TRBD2,TGTGCCAGTAGTATTTTAACGGGGGGATCCTACGAGCAGTACTTC,CASSILTGGSYEQYF
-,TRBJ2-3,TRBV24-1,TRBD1,TGTGCCACCAGTGGAGGTGGACAGGCAAGCACAGATACGCAGTATTTT,CATSGGGQASTDTQYF
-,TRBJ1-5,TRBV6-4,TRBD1,TGTGCCAGCAGTGACATGGACAGGGGCAATCAGCCCCAGCATTTT,CASSDMDRGNQPQHF
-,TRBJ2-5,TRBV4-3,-,TGCGCCAGCAGCCAAGATAGGAGGGGGGGAGAGACCCAGTACTTC,CASSQDRRGGETQYF
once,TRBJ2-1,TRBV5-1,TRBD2,TGCGCCAGCAGCCCGGGACTAGCGGGGAGACTCTACAATGAGCAGTTCTTC,CASSPGLAGRLYNEQFF
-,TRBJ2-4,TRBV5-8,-,TGTGCCAGCAGGCATGTGACAGATAGTCTAGCCAAAAACATTCAGTACTTC,CASRHVTDSLAKNIQYF
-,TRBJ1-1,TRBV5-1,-,TGCGCCAGCAGCTTGGCCGGGGGTAACACTGAAGCTTTCTTT,CASSLAGGNTEAFF
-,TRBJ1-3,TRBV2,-,TGTGCCAGCAGTGATTCGCCCGGGGGGAAAACAAGAAACACCATATATTTT,CASSDSPGGKTRNTIYF
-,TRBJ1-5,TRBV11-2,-,TGTGCCAGCAGCTCAGTTAAGGGGCGCGGCAATCAGCCCCAGCATTTT,CASSSVKGRGNQPQHF
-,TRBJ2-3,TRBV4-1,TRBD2,TGCGCCAGCAGGAGGGACAGCGGGGGGGCCGATACGCAGTATTTT,CASRRDSGGADTQYF
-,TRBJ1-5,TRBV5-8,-,TGTGCCAGCAGCTTACAGAGCACCATTAGCAATCAGCCCCAGCATTTT,CASSLQSTISNQPQHF
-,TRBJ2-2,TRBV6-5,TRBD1,TGTGCCAGCAGTTTTACAGGGGTAGTCGCCGGGGAGCTGTTTTTT,CASSFTGVVAGELFF
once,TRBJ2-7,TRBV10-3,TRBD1,TGTGCCATCAGCAGGACAGGGGGCTCCTACGAGCAGTACTTC,CAISRTGGSYEQYF